The present entry profiles one T cell receptor beta chain with its context. The antigen is undetermined. The sample is drawn from a study of cytomegalovirus exposure and HLA in healthy donors. Study at large: Across a few hundred genotyped donors, around 80% landed in the Caucasian-associated ancestry cluster.

The CDR3 covers 17 residues. Germline V CDR1 and CDR2: GTSNPN, SVGIG (reference sequence). Trimming removed 0 bases from V and 12 bases from J, with 29 bases in between. The PCR ran on 60 Vbeta and 13 Jbeta primers. Sequencing used immunoSEQ multiplex PCR; TCRdb keeps in-frame clones, though not all of them. The table shows around 67,000 clones, with 80% to 90% occurring only once. Study results and limitations: Some public TCRs appeared in many individuals, while most sequences were rare. Most of the TCR beta V segments (in an earlier analysis) were productive either about 87% or about 30% of the time.

The gene calls are TRBV30 and TRBJ1-2; TRBD1 is a possible D gene (5 bases). Sequencing used PBMCs. This TCR was recovered from a woman in her 30s in good health and CMV-seropositive. CDR3 loop: CAWSVSRVSTTVTSDTF. CDR3 DNA sequence: TGTGCCTGGAGTGTATCCAGGGTCTCAACGACGGTAACATCGGACACCTTC.